These 12 T cell receptor beta chains were all obtained from the same sample, sequenced in a study of blood T cells in healthy people across ages. For the second PCR, which ran for roughly 6 to 11 cycles, a sample-barcoded 5' primer and a J-beta primer mix were used. TCRdb reprocessed the 5' RACE reads via MiXCR and lists one record per CDR3 protein. This table holds more than 900,000 distinct CDR3 sequences, 20% to 25% found once. These records were also assigned to another study, of T cells of mothers and their children.

Specimen: blood. Every receptor here comes from a girl aged 2-10 years in good health.

The chain combines TRBV29-1 with TRBJ1-2; D is possibly TRBD1 (6 bases). The CDR3 is made up of 14 amino acids. Germline lookup yields CDR1 SQVTM and CDR2 ANQGSEA. Between the trimmed V and J ends, which lost 4 bases and 3 bases, there was a span of 15 bases. The CDR3, as DNA: TGCAGCGTTGTCGGGCTCGGGGGCTACTATGGCTACACCTTC. This gives the protein CSVVGLGGYYGYTF.

Worth noting for this clonotype: A much larger clone sits a single nucleotide away, making a read error possible. No conserved phenylalanine or tryptophan is present at the end of the CDR3, so a read error is the likely explanation. V is TRBV12-3 or TRBV12-4 and J is TRBJ2-3; D is unresolved. Trimming removed 6 bases from V and 0 bases from J, with 4 bases in between. The CDR3 is 12 amino acids. The CDR3: CASSESTDTQYS. CDR3 coding DNA: TGTGCCAGCAGCGAAAGCACAGATACGCAGTATTCT.

At least ten counts were recorded for this clonotype. This chain joins TRBV7-9 and TRBJ1-1, with unresolved D. Per germline, CDR1 SEHNR and CDR2 FQNEAQ (reference sequence). Trimming removed 5 bases at V and 4 bases at J, with 5 bases between. The CDR3 has 11 amino acids. The CDR3 reads CASSMGTEAFF. Written as DNA, the CDR3 is TGTGCCAGCAGCATGGGCACTGAAGCTTTCTTT.

This chain joins TRBV6-5 and TRBJ2-1; TRBD1 agrees at 7 bases. The length of the CDR3 is 14 residues. V trimming: 3 bases; J trimming: 7 bases; junction bases outside the gene matches: 6. The germline V gene encodes CDR1 MNHEY and CDR2 SVGAGI. CDR3 sequence (DNA): TGTGCCAGCAGTTATCGACAGGGCGGTAATGAGCAGTTCTTC. This codes for CASSYRQGGNEQFF.

In regard to this clonotype: No conserved phenylalanine or tryptophan ends this CDR3, so it is likely a read error. DNA of the CDR3: TGTGCCAGCAGCTTGTCCGGACCCGATGAAAAACTGTTTCTT. Translation: CASSLSGPDEKLFL. The V gene is TRBV7-9, the J gene TRBJ1-4; D remains unclear. Per germline, CDR1 SEHNR and CDR2 FQNEAQ (reference sequence). The V end was cut by 3 bases, the J end by 6 bases, with 11 bases between. This CDR3 comprises 14 residues.

This chain uses TRBV7-9 with TRBJ1-1; D is perhaps TRBD1 (5 bases). Germline V gives CDR1 SEHNR, CDR2 FQNEAQ (reference sequence). This CDR3 region has 14 residues. Trimming removed 0 bases at V and 6 bases at J, with 11 bases between. This CDR3 reads CASSLAPGTAEAFF. The DNA for the CDR3 is TGTGCCAGCAGCTTAGCGCCTGGGACCGCTGAAGCTTTCTTT.

This clonotype was seen more than once but under ten times. The V call is TRBV6-5, the J call TRBJ2-1, with D unresolved. Germline values: CDR1 MNHEY, CDR2 SVGAGI. Deletions cut 7 bases from V and 0 bases from J, with 10 bases between. The CDR3 extends over 14 amino acids. CDR3 sequence reads: CASKVLSSYNEQFF. The CDR3 coding sequence is TGTGCCAGCAAGGTTCTTAGCTCCTACAATGAGCAGTTCTTC.

The CDR3 reads CASSQVAGGHTGELFF. The CDR3 region has the DNA TGCGCCAGCAGCCAAGTAGCGGGGGGGCACACCGGGGAGCTGTTTTTT. The V and J genes are TRBV4-3 and TRBJ2-2, with 11 bases matching TRBD2. Trimming took 1 base from V and 3 from J; bases not matched to a gene: 1. Germline assignment: CDR1 LGHNA and CDR2 YSLEER. This CDR3 spans 16 amino acids.

The CDR3 loop is CASSFLASTDTQYF. CDR3 nucleotide sequence: TGTGCCAGCAGCTTCCTAGCGTCCACAGATACGCAGTATTTT. The J gene is TRBJ2-3, the V gene TRBV7-2, with D perhaps matching TRBD2 (6 bases). Looked up from germline, CDR1 is SGHTA and CDR2 is FQGNSA. V was pared by 3 bases and J by 2 bases, with 9 bases between. The CDR3 contains 14 residues.

The chain uses TRBV5-1 and TRBJ2-5; tentatively, D is TRBD1 (6 bases). The germline V gene encodes CDR1 SGHRS and CDR2 YFSETQ. V was pared by 2 bases and J by 4 bases, with 15 bases between. The CDR3 covers 15 residues. CDR3 DNA sequence: TGCGCCAGCAGCTTCCGGGACACAGCTCTAGAGACCCAGTACTTC. It translates to CASSFRDTALETQYF.

In this sample, this clonotype turned up a few times. The J gene is TRBJ1-2, the V gene TRBV10-2; D gene unclear. Germline CDR1 reads WSHSY; CDR2 reads SAAADI. The CDR3 consists of 16 residues. Trimming took 3 bases from V and 4 from J, leaving 18 bases between them. In DNA form, the CDR3 reads TGCGCCAGCAGTGAAAGTCGTGGGAGAGAGGGCTATGGCTACACCTTC. Amino acid sequence: CASSESRGREGYGYTF.

This clonotype turned up a few times. The chain has TRBV10-3 and TRBJ2-1, with TRBD1 identical over 10 bases. Germline values: CDR1 ENHRY, CDR2 SYGVKD. Trimming at V came to 8 bases and at J to 8 bases, leaving 6 bases not matched to a gene. This CDR3 comprises 13 residues. The CDR3 region has the DNA TGTGCCATCGGGGCCGGGACAGGGGATGAGCAGTTCTTC. It yields the protein CAIGAGTGDEQFF.